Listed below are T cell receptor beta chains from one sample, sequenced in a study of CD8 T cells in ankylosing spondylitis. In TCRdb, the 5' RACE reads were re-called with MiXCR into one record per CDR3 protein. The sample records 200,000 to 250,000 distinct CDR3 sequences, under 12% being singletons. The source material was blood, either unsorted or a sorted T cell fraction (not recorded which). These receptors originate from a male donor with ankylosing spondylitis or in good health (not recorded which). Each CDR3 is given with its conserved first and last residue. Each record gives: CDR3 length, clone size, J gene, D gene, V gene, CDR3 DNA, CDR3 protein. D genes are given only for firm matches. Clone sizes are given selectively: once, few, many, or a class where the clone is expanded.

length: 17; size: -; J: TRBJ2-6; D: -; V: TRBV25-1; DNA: TGTGCCAGCAGTGAGGGCCCAGGATTGGTCGGGGCCAACGTCCTGACTTTC; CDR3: CASSEGPGLVGANVLTF
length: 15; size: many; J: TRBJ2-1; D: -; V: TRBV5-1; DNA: TGCGCCAGCAGCTTGGAGGGTACCTCCTACAATGAGCAGTTCTTC; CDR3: CASSLEGTSYNEQFF
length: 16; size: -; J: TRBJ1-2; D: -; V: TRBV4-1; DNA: TGCGCCAGCAGCCAAGAGAGGGGTCGCCTGGCCTATGGCTACACCTTC; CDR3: CASSQERGRLAYGYTF
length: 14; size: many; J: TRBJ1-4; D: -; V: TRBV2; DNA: TGTGCCAGCACCCCAGGTTGGGGGAATGAAAAACTGTTTTTT; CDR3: CASTPGWGNEKLFF
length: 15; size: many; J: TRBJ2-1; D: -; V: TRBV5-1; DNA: TGCGCCAGCAGCGGCCGGGACGGATCCTACAATGAGCAGTTCTTC; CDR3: CASSGRDGSYNEQFF
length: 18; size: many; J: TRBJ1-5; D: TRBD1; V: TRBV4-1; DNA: TGCGCCAGCAGCCAAGGGTCGACCGGGACAGATAGCAATCAGCCCCAGCATTTT; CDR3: CASSQGSTGTDSNQPQHF
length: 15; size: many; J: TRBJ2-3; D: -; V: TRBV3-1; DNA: TGTGCCAGCAGCCAAGTGAGGGGAGGCGCAGATACGCAGTATTTT; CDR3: CASSQVRGGADTQYF
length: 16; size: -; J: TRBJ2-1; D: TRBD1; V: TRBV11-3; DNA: TGTGCCAGCAGCTCCCAGGGGGCGGGATTTTACAATGAGCAGTTCTTC; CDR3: CASSSQGAGFYNEQFF
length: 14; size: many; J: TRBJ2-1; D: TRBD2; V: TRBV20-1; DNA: TGCAGTGCTAGAGATTGGACTAGCGGGGGGGAGCAGTTCTTC; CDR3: CSARDWTSGGEQFF
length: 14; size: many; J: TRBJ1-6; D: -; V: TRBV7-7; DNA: TGTGCCAGCAGCTTAGAACCGGGGAATTCACCCCTCCACTTT; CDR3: CASSLEPGNSPLHF
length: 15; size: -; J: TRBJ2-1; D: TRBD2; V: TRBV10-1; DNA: TGCGCCAGCAGTGAGGCTAGCGGGAGTGAAAATGAGCAGTTCTTC; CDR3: CASSEASGSENEQFF
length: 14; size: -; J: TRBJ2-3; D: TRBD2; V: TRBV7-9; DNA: TGTGCCAGCAGCAACATAGCGGGGGCAGATACGCAGTATTTT; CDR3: CASSNIAGADTQYF
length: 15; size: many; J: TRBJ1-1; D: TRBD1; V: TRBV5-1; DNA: TGCGCCAGCAGCTTCGCTTACAGGGGTGGGACTGAAGCTTTCTTT; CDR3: CASSFAYRGGTEAFF
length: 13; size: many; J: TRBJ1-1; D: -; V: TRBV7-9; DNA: TGTGCCAGCAGCTGGTACGTGGACACTGAAGCTTTCTTT; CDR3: CASSWYVDTEAFF
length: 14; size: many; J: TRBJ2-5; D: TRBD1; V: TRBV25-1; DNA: TGTGCCAGCAGTGACCGGGACAGGCAAGAGACCCAGTACTTC; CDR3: CASSDRDRQETQYF
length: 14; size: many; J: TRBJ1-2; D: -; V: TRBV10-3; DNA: TGTGCCATCAGTGAGTCCCCTAACCTCTATGGCTACACCTTC; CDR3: CAISESPNLYGYTF
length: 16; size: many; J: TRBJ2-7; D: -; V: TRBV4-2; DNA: TGTGCCAGCAGCCATATTCCCGGGCTTACTCCCTACGAGCAGTACTTC; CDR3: CASSHIPGLTPYEQYF
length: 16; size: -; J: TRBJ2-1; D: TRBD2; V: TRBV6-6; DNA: TGTGCCAGCAGTTACTCGAGGGAGCGGGGGGGAGATGAGCAGTTCTTC; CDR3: CASSYSRERGGDEQFF
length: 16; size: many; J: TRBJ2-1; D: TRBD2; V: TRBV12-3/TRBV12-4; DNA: TGTGCCAGCAGCCCCCGACTAGCGGGAACCCCCAATGAGCAGTTCTTC; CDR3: CASSPRLAGTPNEQFF
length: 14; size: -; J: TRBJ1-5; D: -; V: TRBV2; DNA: TGTGCCAGCACTCTGACGCAGACCAATCAGCCCCAGCATTTT; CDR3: CASTLTQTNQPQHF
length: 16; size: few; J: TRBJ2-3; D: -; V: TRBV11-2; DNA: TGTGCCAGCAGCTTAGGGAGGGACAGAAACACAGATACGCAGTATTTT; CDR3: CASSLGRDRNTDTQYF
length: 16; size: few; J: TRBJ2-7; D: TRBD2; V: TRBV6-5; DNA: TGTGCCAGCAGCTACTGGACTAGCGGGAGTTCAGGCGAGCAGTACTTC; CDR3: CASSYWTSGSSGEQYF
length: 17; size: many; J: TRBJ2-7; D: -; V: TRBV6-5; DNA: TGTGCCAGCAGTTACCCAAATATTTCGATACAGTTCTACGAGCAGTACTTC; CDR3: CASSYPNISIQFYEQYF
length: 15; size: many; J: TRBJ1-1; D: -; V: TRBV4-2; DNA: TGTGCCAGCAGCCAAGTTTCAGGAATGAACACTGAAGCTTTCTTT; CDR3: CASSQVSGMNTEAFF
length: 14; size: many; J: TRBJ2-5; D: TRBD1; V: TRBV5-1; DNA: TGCGCCAGCAGCTTGGAGAGGGGGCGAGAGACCCAGTACTTC; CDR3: CASSLERGRETQYF
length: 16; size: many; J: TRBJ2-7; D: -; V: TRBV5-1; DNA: TGCGCCAGCAGCTTGGCTGGGCAGGGCCTCCTCTACGAGCAGTACTTC; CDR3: CASSLAGQGLLYEQYF
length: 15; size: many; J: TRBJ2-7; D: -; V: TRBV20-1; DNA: TGCAGTGCTAGAGGGCTAGCGGACAGCTCCTACGAGCAGTACTTC; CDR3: CSARGLADSSYEQYF
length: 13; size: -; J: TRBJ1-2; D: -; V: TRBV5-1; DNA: TGCACCAGCAGTTTCGACCTCGCGGGGGGCTACACCTTC; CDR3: CTSSFDLAGGYTF
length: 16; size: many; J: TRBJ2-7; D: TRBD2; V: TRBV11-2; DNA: TGTGCCAGCAGCTTGATAGCGGGAGGGCAACACTACGAGCAGTACTTC; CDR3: CASSLIAGGQHYEQYF
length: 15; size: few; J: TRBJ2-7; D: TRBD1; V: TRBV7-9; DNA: TGTGCCAGCAGCCTGGCGTCAGGGGGCCCCTACGAGCAGTACTTC; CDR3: CASSLASGGPYEQYF
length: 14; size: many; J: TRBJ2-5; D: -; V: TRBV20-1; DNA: TGCAGTGCTAGGGGAAGATCGCTCGAAGAGACCCAGTACTTC; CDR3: CSARGRSLEETQYF
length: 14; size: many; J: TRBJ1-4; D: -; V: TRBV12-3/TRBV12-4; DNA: TGTGCCAGCAGTTTCTCAGGGGATAATGAAAAACTGTTTTTT; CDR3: CASSFSGDNEKLFF
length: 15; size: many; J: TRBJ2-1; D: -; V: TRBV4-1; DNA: TGCGCCAGCAGCCAAGGGCCAGATGGCTACAATGAGCAGTTCTTC; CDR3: CASSQGPDGYNEQFF
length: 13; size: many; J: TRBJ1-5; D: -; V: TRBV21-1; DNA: TGTGCCAGCCAGGCTGAAGGGGGACAGCCCCAGCATTTT; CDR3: CASQAEGGQPQHF
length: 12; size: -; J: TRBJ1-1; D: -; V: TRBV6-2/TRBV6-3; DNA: TGTGCCAGCCAGGACCACGGCGCTGAAGCTTTCTTT; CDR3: CASQDHGAEAFF
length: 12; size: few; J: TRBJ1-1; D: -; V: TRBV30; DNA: TGTGCCGCAACCCCACGGAACACTGAAGCTTTCTTT; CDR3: CAATPRNTEAFF
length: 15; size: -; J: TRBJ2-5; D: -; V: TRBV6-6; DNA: TGTGCCAGCAGTTACTCTAACATCGGAAGTCTAACGGCGTACTTC; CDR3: CASSYSNIGSLTAYF
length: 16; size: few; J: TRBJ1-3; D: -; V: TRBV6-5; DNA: TGTGCCAGCAGTTACACGGATACCCTGTCTGGAAACACCATATATTTT; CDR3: CASSYTDTLSGNTIYF
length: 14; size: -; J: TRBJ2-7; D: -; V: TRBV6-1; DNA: TGTGCCAGCAGTGCAAGTCCGAGAACCTACGAGCAGTACTTC; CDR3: CASSASPRTYEQYF
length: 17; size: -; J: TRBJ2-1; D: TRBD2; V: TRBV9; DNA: TGTGCCAGCAGCCCAATCCCCCGGACTAGCGTTGACAATGAGAAGTTCTTC; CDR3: CASSPIPRTSVDNEKFF
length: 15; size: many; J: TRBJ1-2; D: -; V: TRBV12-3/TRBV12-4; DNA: TGTGCCAGCAGTTTAGCGGGGCCACGAGGCTATGGCTACACCTTC; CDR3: CASSLAGPRGYGYTF
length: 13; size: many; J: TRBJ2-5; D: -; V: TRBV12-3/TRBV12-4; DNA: TGTGCCAGCAGTACGGCTCTTCCGGAGACCCAGTACTTC; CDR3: CASSTALPETQYF
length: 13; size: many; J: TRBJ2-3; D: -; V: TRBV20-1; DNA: TGCAGTGCTAGCGGTGGGTCCGTTCATACGCAGTATTTT; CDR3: CSASGGSVHTQYF
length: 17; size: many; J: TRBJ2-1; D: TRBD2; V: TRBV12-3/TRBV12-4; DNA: TGTGCCAGCAGCACTCTACAACCCAGCGGGAGGGGCAATGAGCAGTTCTTC; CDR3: CASSTLQPSGRGNEQFF